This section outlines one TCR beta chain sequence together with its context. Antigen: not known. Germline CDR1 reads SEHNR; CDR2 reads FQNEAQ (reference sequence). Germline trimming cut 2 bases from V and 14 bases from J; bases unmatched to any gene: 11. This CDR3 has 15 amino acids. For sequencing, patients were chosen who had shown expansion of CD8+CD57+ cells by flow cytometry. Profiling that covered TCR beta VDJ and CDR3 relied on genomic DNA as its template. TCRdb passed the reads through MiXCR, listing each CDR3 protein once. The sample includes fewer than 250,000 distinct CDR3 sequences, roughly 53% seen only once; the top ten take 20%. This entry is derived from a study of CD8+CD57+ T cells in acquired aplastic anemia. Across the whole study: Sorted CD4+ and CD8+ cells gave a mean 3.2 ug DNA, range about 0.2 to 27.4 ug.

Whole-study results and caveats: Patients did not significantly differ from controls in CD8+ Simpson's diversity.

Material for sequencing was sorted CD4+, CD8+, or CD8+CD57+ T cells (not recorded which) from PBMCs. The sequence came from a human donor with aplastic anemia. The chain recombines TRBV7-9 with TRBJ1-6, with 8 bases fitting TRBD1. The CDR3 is CASSLPGQAAPALHF. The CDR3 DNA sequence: TGTGCCAGCAGCTTACCGGGACAGGCGGCACCGGCCCTCCACTTT.